This T cell receptor (beta chain) originates from a study of siplizumab effects on memory and regulatory T cells. Findings and caveats of the study: Only a minor fraction of alloreactive clones mapped to unstimulated subsets.

The V gene lost 4 bases and the J gene lost 2 bases, with 18 bases spanning the gap. This CDR3 contains 16 residues. Germline CDR1 and CDR2: MNHEY and SVGAGI. Some clones are missing from TCRdb's copy, which holds only in-frame ones; the method was immunoSEQ multiplex PCR. Of tens of thousands of clones in the sample, 88% are singletons; the top ten hold 1.5% to 2%. A note on this clone: Its antigen is as yet unknown.

This clonotype was obtained from a human donor in good health. The sample consisted of Tregs sorted from blood. The rearrangement joins TRBV6-5 to TRBJ2-7; D may be TRBD1 or TRBD2 (5 bases each). CDR3 nucleotide sequence: TGTGCCAGCAGTTCCAAAAACCCGGGACCCACCTACGAGCAGTACTTC. This sequence encodes CASSSKNPGPTYEQYF.